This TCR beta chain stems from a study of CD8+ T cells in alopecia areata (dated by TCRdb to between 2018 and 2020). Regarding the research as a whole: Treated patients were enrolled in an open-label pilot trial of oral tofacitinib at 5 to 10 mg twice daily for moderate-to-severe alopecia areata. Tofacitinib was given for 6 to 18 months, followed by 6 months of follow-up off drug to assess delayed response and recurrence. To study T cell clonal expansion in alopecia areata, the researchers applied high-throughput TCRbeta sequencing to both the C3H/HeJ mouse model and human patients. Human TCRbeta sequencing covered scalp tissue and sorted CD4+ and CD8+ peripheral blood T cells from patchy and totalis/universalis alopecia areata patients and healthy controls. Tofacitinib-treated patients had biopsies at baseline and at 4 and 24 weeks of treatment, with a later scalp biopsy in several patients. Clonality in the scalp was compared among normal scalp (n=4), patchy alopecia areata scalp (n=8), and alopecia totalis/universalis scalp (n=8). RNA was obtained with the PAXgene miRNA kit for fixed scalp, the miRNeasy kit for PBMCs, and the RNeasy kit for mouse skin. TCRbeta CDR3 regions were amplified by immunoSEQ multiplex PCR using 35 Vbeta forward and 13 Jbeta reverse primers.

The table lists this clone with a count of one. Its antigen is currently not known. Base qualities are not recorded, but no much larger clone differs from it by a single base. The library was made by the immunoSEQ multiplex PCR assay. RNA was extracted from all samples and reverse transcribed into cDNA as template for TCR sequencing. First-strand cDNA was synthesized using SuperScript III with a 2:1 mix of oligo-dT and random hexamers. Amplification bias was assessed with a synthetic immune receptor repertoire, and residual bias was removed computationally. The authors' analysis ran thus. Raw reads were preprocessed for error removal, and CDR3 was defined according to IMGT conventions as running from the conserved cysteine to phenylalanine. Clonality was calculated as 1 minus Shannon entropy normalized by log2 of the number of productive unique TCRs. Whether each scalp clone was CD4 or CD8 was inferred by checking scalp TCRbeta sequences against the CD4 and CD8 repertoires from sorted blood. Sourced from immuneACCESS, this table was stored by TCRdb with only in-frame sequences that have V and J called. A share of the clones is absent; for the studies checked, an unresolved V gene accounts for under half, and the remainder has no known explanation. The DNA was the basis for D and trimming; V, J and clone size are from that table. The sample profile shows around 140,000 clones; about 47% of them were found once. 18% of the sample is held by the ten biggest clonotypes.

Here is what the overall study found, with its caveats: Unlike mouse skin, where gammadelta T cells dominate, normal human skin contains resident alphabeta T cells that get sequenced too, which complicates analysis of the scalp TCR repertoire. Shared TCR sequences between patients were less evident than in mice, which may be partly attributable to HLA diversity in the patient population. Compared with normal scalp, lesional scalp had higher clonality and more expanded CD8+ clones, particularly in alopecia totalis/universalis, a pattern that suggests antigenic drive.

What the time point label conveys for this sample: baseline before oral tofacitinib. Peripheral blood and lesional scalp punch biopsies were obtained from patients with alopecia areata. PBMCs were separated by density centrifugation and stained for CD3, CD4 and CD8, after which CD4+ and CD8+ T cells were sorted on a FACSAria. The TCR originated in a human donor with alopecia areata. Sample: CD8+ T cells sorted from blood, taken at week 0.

This receptor has the CDR3 CASSPRDLAGEQYF. The DNA sequence is TGTGCCAGCAGCCCGCGGGATCTCGCCGGCGAGCAGTACTTC. In this chain, TRBV11-2 is recombined with TRBJ2-7; tentative D gene TRBD2, with 6 bases matching. Via the germline V gene, CDR1 is SGHAT and CDR2 FQNNGV. The cysteine opens and the phenylalanine closes a CDR3 of 14 amino acids. Just the 42-base CDR3 DNA is kept, in frame starting at base 1. V and J lose 5 bases and 6 bases, and a span of 17 bases separates them.